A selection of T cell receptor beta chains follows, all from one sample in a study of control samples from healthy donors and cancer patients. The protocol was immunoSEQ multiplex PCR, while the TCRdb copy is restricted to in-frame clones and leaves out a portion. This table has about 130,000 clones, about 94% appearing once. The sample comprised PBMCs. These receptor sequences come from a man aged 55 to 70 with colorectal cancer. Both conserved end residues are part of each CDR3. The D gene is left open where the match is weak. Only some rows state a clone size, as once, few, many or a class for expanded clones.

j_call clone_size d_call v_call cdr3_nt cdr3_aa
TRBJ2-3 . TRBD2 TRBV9 TGTGCCAGCAGCGTAGAGGGGGGGCGGGGGGTTGAAGATACGCAGTATTTT CASSVEGGRGVEDTQYF
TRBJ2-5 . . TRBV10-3 TGTGCCATCAGAGGGGAAGAGACCCAGTACTTC CAIRGEETQYF
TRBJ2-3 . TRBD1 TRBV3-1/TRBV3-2 TGTGCCAGCAGCCAAGAAAGGGGGCCGATAGATACGCAGTATTTT CASSQERGPIDTQYF
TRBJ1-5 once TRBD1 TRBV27 TGTGCCAGCAGTGGCGGACAGGCTAGCAATCAGCCCCAGCATTTT CASSGGQASNQPQHF
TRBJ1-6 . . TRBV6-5 TGTGCCAGCAGTTTACGGACGGGACCCCTCCACTTT CASSLRTGPLHF
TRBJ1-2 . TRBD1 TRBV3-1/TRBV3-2 TGTGCCAGCAGCCCTTTGACAGGGGATGGCTACACCTTC CASSPLTGDGYTF
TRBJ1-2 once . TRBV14 TGTGCCAGCAGCCGTCCGGGGCTTGATGGCTACACCTTC CASSRPGLDGYTF
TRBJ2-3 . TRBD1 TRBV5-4 TGTGCCAGCAGCATGGACAGGGGGAGCACAGATACGCAGTATTTT CASSMDRGSTDTQYF
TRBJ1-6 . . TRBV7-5 TGTGCCAGAAGCCAGCTATGGCCGGACATGACCCCCGTAACCCTCCACTTT CARSQLWPDMTPVTLHF
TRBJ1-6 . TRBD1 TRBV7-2 TGTGCCAGCAGCTTCCGACAGGGCCATAATTCACCCCTCCACTTT CASSFRQGHNSPLHF
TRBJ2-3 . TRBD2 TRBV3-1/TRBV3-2 TGTGCCAGCAGCCAGGGACTAGCGGGGCGGTTGGCAGATACGCAGTATTTT CASSQGLAGRLADTQYF
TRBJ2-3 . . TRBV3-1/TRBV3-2 TGTGCCAGCAGTTTCCGTGAGGCGGATACGCAGTATTTT CASSFREADTQYF
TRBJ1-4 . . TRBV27 TGTGCCAGCAGTTTATCGGCGCGGGATGCCAGCGAAAAACTGTTTTTT CASSLSARDASEKLFF
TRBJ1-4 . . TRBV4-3 TGCGCCAGCAGCCCCTCGGACAGATATAATGAAAAACTGTTTTTT CASSPSDRYNEKLFF
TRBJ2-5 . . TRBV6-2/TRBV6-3 TGTGCCAGCAGCCCCCGGGAGACCCAGTACTTC CASSPRETQYF
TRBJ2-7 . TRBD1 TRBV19 TGTGCCAGTAGACAGGGGGCCCACGAGCAGTACTTC CASRQGAHEQYF
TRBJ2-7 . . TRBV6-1 TGTGCCAGCAGTGAAACAGCCCCCTACGAGCAGTACTTC CASSETAPYEQYF
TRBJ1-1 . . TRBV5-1 TGCGCCAGCGGGACCCAGGGGATGAACACTGAAGCTTTCTTT CASGTQGMNTEAFF
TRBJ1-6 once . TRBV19 TGTGCCAGTAGTAAAGCCAACTATAATTCACCCCTCCACTTT CASSKANYNSPLHF
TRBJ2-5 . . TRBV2 TGTGCCAGCAGCTTAGGGGTCAGGGATAAGACCCAGTACTTC CASSLGVRDKTQYF
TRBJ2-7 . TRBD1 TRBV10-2 TGCGCCAGCAGTCATTGGACAGGGCGGAAAGAGCAGTACTTC CASSHWTGRKEQYF
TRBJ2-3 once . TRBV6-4 TGTGCCAGCAGTGACTCCTGGGGGCTAAGCACAGATACGCAGTATTTT CASSDSWGLSTDTQYF
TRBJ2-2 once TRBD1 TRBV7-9 TGTGCCAGCAGCTTAGGGACAGGGAACACCGGGGAGCTGTTTTTT CASSLGTGNTGELFF
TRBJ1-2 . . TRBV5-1 TGCGCCAGCAGCTTGACGTTTAGGTCAGGGAGAGACAACTATGGCTACACCTTC CASSLTFRSGRDNYGYTF
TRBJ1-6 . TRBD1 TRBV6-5 TGTGCCAGCAGGCCACAGGGGAATAATTCACCCCTCCACTTT CASRPQGNNSPLHF
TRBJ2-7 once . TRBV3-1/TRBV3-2 TGTGCCAGCAGCCAAGGCTGGGGTTCCTACGAGCAGTACTTC CASSQGWGSYEQYF
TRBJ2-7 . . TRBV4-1 TGCGCCAGCAGCCAAGATCTGGGAGATTACGAGCAGTACTTC CASSQDLGDYEQYF
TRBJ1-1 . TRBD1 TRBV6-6 TGTGCCAGCAGTTACTGGAGACAGGGTGAAGCTTTCTTT CASSYWRQGEAFF
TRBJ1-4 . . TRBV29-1 TGCAGTGCCTGCCGGGGGTCGGATAATGAAAAACTGTTTTTT CSACRGSDNEKLFF
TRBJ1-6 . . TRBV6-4 TGTGCCAGCAGTGACTCGATTACCGCAGCACCCCTCCACTTT CASSDSITAAPLHF
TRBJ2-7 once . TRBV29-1 TGCAGCGTTGGGGGTCTAAGCTCCTACGAGCAGTACTTC CSVGGLSSYEQYF
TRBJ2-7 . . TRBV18 TGTGCCAGCTCCTCCTCGGCAGGGAGCTACGAGCAGTACTTC CASSSSAGSYEQYF
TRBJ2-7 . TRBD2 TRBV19 TGTGCCAGTGGACTAGCGGGGGACAGCTCCTACGAGCAGTACTTC CASGLAGDSSYEQYF
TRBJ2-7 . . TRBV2 TGTGCCAGCAGCGCCACAGACAGGCCGTTTTCCCCGTTTGAGCAGTACTTC CASSATDRPFSPFEQYF
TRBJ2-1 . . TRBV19 TGTGCCAGTAGCCACACCATGGGCTCCTACAATGAGCAGTTCTTC CASSHTMGSYNEQFF
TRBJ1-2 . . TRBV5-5 TGTGCCAGCAGCTTGAACCCCACAGGGTCTGGCTACACCTTC CASSLNPTGSGYTF
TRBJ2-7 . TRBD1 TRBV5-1 TGCGCCAGCAGCGAGACAGGGGGTTTAGCCTACGAGCAGTACTTC CASSETGGLAYEQYF
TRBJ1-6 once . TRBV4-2 TGTGCCAGCAGGCGAGGAGACCGGGACACCAATTCACCCCTCCACTTT CASRRGDRDTNSPLHF
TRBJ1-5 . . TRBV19 TGTGCCAGTAGTATGGGGGGGCCCCAGCATTTT CASSMGGPQHF
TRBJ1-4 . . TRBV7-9 TGTGCCAGCAGCCTCGAGGAGGGGCGGGAAAAACTGTTTTTT CASSLEEGREKLFF
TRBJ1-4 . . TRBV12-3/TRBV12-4 TGTGCCAGCAGCCCGGGAGGAAAACTGTTTTTT CASSPGGKLFF
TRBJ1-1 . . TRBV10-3 TGTGCCATCAGTGATAGGACCGGGAACACTGAAGCTTTCTTT CAISDRTGNTEAFF
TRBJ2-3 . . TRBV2 TGTGCCAGCAGTGAGGCGAGCGGCACAGATACGCAGTATTTT CASSEASGTDTQYF
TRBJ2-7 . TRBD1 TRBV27 TGTGCCAGCAGCGGACAGGAGGCCTACGAGCAGTACTTC CASSGQEAYEQYF
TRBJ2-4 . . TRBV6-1 TGTGCCAGCAGTGAACGAGGGGGTGAGGGAGACATTCAGTACTTC CASSERGGEGDIQYF
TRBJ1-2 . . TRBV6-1 TGTGCCAGCAGTGAATGGGGGGTGACTAACTATGGCTACACCTTC CASSEWGVTNYGYTF
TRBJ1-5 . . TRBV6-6 TGTGCCAGCTTCCAGGGAAGCAATCAGCCCCAGCATTTT CASFQGSNQPQHF
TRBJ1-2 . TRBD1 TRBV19 TGTGCCAGTACCACGACAGGGGGCAACTATGGCTACACCTTC CASTTTGGNYGYTF
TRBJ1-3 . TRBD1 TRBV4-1 TGCGCCAGCAGCTCCTACGACAGGGGCTCTGGAAACACCATATATTTT CASSSYDRGSGNTIYF
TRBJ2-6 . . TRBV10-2 TGCGCCAGCGGAAACGAGGACTCTGGGGCCAACGTCCTGACTTTC CASGNEDSGANVLTF
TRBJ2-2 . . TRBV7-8 TGTGCCAGCAGCTCCAACAGGGGAGCGGGCGGGGAGCTGTTTTTT CASSSNRGAGGELFF